This entry concerns a single T cell receptor (beta chain). Antigen unknown. Timing groups of about 4 and about 12 weeks for second doses were pooled. Trimming took 4 bases from V and 3 from J, leaving 16 bases between them. Germline assignment: CDR1 SGDLS and CDR2 YYNGEE. The CDR3 loop spans 15 amino acids. Profiled with immunoSEQ multiplex PCR; TCRdb holds only in-frame clones, not every one. The sample includes under 150,000 clones, 70% to 90% of them seen just once. This sample was included in a study of T cell responses to AZD1222 COVID-19 vaccine. Study observations and caveats: Donor demographics were predominantly white British with a female majority; clonal diversity may be underestimated. Sampling captured repertoires only after the peak T cell response.

Here the sequenced sample was peripheral blood, taken 28 days after the second AZD1222 dose. This receptor was obtained from an adult who received the AZD1222 COVID-19 vaccine. The rearrangement joins TRBV9 to TRBJ1-1, with TRBD1 as a possible D gene (6 bases). The CDR3 region has the DNA TGTGCCAGCAGCATCAGGGGCGGCCTGGACACTGAAGCTTTCTTT. This sequence encodes CASSIRGGLDTEAFF.